This T cell receptor beta chain was profiled in a study of vaccination effects on CD4 cells after COVID-19. General study results and limits: Healthy vaccinees' vaccine-induced clones included only 1 of 255 cross-reacting with common cold coronaviruses.

V was trimmed by 3 bases and J by 2 bases, leaving 8 bases between them. The germline CDR1 and CDR2 sequences are SGHTA and FQGNSA. The CDR3 extends over 14 amino acids. Culture proceeded for 10 days, and CD4+ T cells were then isolated. All participants had two doses of either the BNT162b2 or mRNA-1273 vaccine. Vaccinated participants had no history of SARS-CoV-2 infection and tested negative for nucleocapsid antibodies. On day 3 and again on day 7, half the medium was replaced with IL-2 medium. Assay used: immunoSEQ multiplex PCR; TCRdb lists only in-frame clones, some missing. The table lists some 70,000 clones, roughly four fifths of them singletons. Turning to this clone: The antigen is not known.

The chain carries TRBV7-2 and TRBJ1-5; unclear D gene. This clonotype was obtained from a human donor who received a COVID-19 vaccine. Material: CD4+ T cells from PBMCs cultured without peptide, obtained after COVID-19 vaccination. The CDR3 DNA sequence: TGTGCCAGCAGCTTTTCCAGTGGCAATCAGCCCCAGCATTTT. It codes for CASSFSSGNQPQHF.